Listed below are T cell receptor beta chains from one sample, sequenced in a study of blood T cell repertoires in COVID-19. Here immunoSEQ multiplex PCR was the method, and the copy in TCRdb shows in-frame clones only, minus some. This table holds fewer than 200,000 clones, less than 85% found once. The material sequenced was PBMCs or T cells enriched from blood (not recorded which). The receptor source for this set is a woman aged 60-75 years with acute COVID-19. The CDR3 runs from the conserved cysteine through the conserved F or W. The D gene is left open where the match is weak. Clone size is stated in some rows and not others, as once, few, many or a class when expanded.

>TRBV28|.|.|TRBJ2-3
CASSFRDTQYF
TGTGCCAGCAGTTTTCGGGATACGCAGTATTTT
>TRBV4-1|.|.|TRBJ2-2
CASSQPVQGTRELFF
TGCGCCAGCAGCCAACCAGTGCAGGGGACGCGGGAGCTGTTTTTT
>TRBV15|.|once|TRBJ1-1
CATSRDPGLAEAFF
TGTGCCACCAGCAGAGATCCAGGTCTGGCTGAAGCTTTCTTT
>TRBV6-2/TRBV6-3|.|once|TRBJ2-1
CASSTPPGEEQFF
TGTGCCAGCAGTACCCCCCCCGGAGAAGAGCAGTTCTTC
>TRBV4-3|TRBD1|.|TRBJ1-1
CASSQDYRGGTEAFF
TGCGCCAGCAGCCAAGATTACAGGGGAGGAACTGAAGCTTTCTTT
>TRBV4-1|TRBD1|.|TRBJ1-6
CASSQREGANNSPLHF
TGCGCCAGCAGCCAAAGAGAGGGGGCGAATAATTCACCCCTCCACTTT
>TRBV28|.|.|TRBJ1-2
CASSSISREVDGYTF
TGTGCCAGCAGTTCCATTTCAAGGGAGGTGGATGGCTACACCTTC
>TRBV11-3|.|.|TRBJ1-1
CASSLEGRHTEAFF
TGTGCCAGCAGCTTGGAGGGTAGGCACACTGAAGCTTTCTTT
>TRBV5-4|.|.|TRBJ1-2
CASSGGIYGYTF
TGTGCCAGCAGCGGGGGGATCTATGGCTACACCTTC
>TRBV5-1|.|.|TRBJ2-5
CASSEDSQETQYF
TGCGCCAGCAGCGAAGACAGCCAAGAGACCCAGTACTTC
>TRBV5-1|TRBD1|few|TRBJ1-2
CASSLGDRADYGYTF
TGCGCCAGCAGCTTGGGGGACAGGGCGGACTATGGCTACACCTTC
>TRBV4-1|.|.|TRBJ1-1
CASSQDPPRSIRTEAFF
TGCGCCAGCAGCCAAGACCCCCCGAGGTCCATTCGTACTGAAGCTTTCTTT
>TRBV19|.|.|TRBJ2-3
CASSIGSGGLRTDTQYF
TGTGCCAGTAGTATTGGGTCAGGGGGGCTCCGCACAGATACGCAGTATTTT
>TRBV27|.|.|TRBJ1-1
CASRAYTEAFF
TGTGCCAGCAGGGCCTACACTGAAGCTTTCTTT
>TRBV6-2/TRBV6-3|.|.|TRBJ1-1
CASSYQAHTEAFF
TGTGCCAGCAGTTACCAGGCCCACACTGAAGCTTTCTTT
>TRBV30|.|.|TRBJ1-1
CACQGLKTEAFF
TGTGCCTGCCAGGGCTTAAAGACTGAAGCTTTCTTT
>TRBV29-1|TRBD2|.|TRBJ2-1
CSVVSRTSGISNEQFF
TGCAGCGTTGTCTCAAGGACTAGCGGGATATCGAATGAGCAGTTCTTC
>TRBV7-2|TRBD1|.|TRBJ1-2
CASSSADRVAYGYTF
TGTGCCAGCAGCTCCGCCGACAGGGTGGCCTATGGCTACACCTTC
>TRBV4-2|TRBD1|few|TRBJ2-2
CASSLGGTGDGELFF
TGTGCCAGCAGCCTGGGTGGGACAGGGGATGGGGAGCTGTTTTTT
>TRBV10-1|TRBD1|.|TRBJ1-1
CASRPDRGYAEAFF
TGCGCCAGCAGACCCGACAGGGGCTACGCTGAAGCTTTCTTT
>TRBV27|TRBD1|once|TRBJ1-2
CASSRDRAYGYTF
TGTGCCAGCAGCCGGGACAGGGCCTATGGCTACACCTTC
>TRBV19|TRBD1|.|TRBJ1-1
CASIRDRAQNTEAFF
TGTGCCAGTATCAGGGACAGGGCCCAGAACACTGAAGCTTTCTTT
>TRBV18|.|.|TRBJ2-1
CASSQEVELFF
TGTGCCAGCTCACAGGAGGTTGAACTGTTCTTC
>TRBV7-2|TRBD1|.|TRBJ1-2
CASSLGQGSNYGYTF
TGTGCCAGCAGCTTAGGACAGGGTAGTAACTATGGCTACACCTTC
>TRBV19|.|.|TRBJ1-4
CAGYARPILPEEKLFF
TGTGCCGGCTACGCCCGGCCGATACTACCAGAGGAAAAACTGTTTTTT
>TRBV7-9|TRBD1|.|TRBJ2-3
CASSHSGTGLTDTQYF
TGTGCCAGCAGCCACTCCGGGACAGGGCTCACAGATACGCAGTATTTT
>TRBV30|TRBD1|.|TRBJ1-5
CAWSVRGPGNQPQHF
TGTGCCTGGAGTGTAAGGGGGCCAGGCAATCAGCCCCAGCATTTT
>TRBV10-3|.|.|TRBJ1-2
CAIGTPWVDVGYTF
TGTGCCATCGGGACTCCCTGGGTTGACGTTGGCTACACCTTC
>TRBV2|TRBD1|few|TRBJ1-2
CAGHRDSNYGYTF
TGTGCCGGGCACCGGGACAGTAACTATGGCTACACCTTC
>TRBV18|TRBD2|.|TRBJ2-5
CASSPLTSGRAETQYF
TGTGCCAGCTCACCTTTGACTAGCGGGAGGGCGGAGACCCAGTACTTC
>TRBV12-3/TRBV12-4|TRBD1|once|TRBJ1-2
CASSFDREGYTF
TGTGCCAGCAGTTTTGACAGGGAGGGCTACACCTTC
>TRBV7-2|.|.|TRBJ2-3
CASSLSGLGTDTQYF
TGTGCCAGCAGCTTGAGTGGTCTGGGCACAGATACGCAGTATTTT
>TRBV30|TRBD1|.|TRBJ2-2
CAWSVGGDIGTGELFF
TGTGCCTGGAGTGTAGGGGGCGACATCGGCACCGGGGAGCTGTTTTTT
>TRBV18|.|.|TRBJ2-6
CASSPGVGANVLTF
TGTGCCAGCTCACCCGGGGTCGGGGCCAACGTCCTGACTTTC
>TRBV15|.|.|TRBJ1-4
CATSRVGQSTTNEKLFF
TGTGCCACCAGCAGGGTAGGACAGAGCACAACTAATGAAAAACTGTTTTTT
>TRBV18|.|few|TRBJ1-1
CASPRQATRWEAFF
TGTGCCAGCCCTAGACAGGCTACTCGTTGGGAAGCTTTCTTT
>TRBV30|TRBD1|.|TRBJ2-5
CAWSQGASQETQYF
TGTGCCTGGAGCCAGGGGGCCTCCCAAGAGACCCAGTACTTC